This TCR beta chain was found in a study of a mutant IDH1 vaccine in newly diagnosed glioma. Looking at the study overall: Patients got radiotherapy, temozolomide, or both beforehand, and most got both. General study findings and limits: Vaccination induced immune responses in about 92% of patients.

Profiled with immunoSEQ multiplex PCR; TCRdb holds only in-frame clones, not every one. The sample records about 68,000 clones, more than 65% being singletons. This CDR3 region has 15 residues. CDR1 is SGHTA and CDR2 is FQGNSA in the germline V gene. The ends lost 5 bases at V and 4 bases at J; junction bases unmatched: 7. About this clone itself: Its antigen is not known.

The time point denotes: baseline, week 1 (first vaccination visit). Treatment here: pre-vaccination baseline after standard-of-care therapy. New IDH1-mutant, ATRX-lost WHO grade 3 or 4 astrocytomas occurred in donors. The receptor was isolated from a man in his fifties with glioma. The chain joins TRBV7-2 to TRBJ2-3, with TRBD1 matching 9 bases. The starting material was PBMCs, obtained from a glioma patient treated with radiotherapy, temozolomide or both. The CDR3 reads CASSTGTGYADTQYF. CDR3 bases: TGTGCCAGCAGCACCGGGACAGGGTACGCAGATACGCAGTATTTT. Together with reference TRBV7-2 and TRBJ2-3, the CDR3 gives the full variable domain: GAGVSQSPSNKVTEKGKDVELRCDPISGHTALYWYRQSLGQGLEFLIYFQGNSAPDKSGLPSDRFSAERTGGSVSTLTIQRTQQEDSAVYLCASSTGTGYADTQYFGPGTRLTVL.